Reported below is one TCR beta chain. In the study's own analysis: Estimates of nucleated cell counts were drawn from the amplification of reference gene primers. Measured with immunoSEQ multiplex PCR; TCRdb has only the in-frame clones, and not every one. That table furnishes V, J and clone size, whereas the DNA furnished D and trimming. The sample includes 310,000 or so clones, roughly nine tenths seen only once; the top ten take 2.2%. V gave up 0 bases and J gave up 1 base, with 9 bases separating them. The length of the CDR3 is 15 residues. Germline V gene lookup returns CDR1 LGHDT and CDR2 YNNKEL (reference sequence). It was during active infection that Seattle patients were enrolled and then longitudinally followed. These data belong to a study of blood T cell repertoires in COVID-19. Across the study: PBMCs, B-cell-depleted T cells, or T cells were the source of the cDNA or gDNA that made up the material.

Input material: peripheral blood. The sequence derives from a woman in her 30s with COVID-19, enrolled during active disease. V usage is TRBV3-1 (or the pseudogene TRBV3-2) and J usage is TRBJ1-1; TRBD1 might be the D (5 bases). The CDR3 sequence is CASSQEVTANTEAFF. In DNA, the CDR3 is TGTGCCAGCAGCCAAGAAGTGACAGCGAACACTGAAGCTTTCTTT.